The sequence of this T cell receptor (beta chain) was determined in a study of graft-versus-host responses after intestinal transplantation. Regarding this clone: Its target is unknown.

The protocol was immunoSEQ multiplex PCR, while the TCRdb copy is restricted to in-frame clones and leaves out a portion. This table holds approximately 130,000 clones, around nine tenths found once. Material: unstimulated CD4+ T cells sorted from spleen or lymph node cells, obtained before intestinal transplant. The sequence was collected from a human donor who received an intestinal transplant.

CDR3 bases: TGTGCCAGCAGCGTAATTGGGACACCCTACAATGAGCAGTTCTTC. Its protein product is CASSVIGTPYNEQFF. J is TRBJ2-1 and V is TRBV9; weak D call: TRBD1 (6 bases). The CDR3 is 15 amino acids. Germline V gives CDR1 SGDLS, CDR2 YYNGEE. With 1 base removed from V and 2 bases from J, the gap between germline ends came to 10 bases.